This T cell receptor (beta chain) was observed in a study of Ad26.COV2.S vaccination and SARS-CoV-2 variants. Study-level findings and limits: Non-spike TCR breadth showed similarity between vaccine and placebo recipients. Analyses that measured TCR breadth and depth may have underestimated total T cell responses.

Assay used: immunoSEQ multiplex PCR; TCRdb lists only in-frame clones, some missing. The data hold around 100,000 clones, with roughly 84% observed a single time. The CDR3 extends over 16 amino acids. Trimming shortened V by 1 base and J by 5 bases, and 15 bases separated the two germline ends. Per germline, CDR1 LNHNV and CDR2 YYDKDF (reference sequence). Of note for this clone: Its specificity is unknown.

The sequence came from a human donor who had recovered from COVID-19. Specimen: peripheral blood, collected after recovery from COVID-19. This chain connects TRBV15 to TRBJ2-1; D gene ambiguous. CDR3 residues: CATSRVKAGLNNEQFF. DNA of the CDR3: TGTGCCACCAGCAGAGTTAAGGCAGGCCTAAACAATGAGCAGTTCTTC.